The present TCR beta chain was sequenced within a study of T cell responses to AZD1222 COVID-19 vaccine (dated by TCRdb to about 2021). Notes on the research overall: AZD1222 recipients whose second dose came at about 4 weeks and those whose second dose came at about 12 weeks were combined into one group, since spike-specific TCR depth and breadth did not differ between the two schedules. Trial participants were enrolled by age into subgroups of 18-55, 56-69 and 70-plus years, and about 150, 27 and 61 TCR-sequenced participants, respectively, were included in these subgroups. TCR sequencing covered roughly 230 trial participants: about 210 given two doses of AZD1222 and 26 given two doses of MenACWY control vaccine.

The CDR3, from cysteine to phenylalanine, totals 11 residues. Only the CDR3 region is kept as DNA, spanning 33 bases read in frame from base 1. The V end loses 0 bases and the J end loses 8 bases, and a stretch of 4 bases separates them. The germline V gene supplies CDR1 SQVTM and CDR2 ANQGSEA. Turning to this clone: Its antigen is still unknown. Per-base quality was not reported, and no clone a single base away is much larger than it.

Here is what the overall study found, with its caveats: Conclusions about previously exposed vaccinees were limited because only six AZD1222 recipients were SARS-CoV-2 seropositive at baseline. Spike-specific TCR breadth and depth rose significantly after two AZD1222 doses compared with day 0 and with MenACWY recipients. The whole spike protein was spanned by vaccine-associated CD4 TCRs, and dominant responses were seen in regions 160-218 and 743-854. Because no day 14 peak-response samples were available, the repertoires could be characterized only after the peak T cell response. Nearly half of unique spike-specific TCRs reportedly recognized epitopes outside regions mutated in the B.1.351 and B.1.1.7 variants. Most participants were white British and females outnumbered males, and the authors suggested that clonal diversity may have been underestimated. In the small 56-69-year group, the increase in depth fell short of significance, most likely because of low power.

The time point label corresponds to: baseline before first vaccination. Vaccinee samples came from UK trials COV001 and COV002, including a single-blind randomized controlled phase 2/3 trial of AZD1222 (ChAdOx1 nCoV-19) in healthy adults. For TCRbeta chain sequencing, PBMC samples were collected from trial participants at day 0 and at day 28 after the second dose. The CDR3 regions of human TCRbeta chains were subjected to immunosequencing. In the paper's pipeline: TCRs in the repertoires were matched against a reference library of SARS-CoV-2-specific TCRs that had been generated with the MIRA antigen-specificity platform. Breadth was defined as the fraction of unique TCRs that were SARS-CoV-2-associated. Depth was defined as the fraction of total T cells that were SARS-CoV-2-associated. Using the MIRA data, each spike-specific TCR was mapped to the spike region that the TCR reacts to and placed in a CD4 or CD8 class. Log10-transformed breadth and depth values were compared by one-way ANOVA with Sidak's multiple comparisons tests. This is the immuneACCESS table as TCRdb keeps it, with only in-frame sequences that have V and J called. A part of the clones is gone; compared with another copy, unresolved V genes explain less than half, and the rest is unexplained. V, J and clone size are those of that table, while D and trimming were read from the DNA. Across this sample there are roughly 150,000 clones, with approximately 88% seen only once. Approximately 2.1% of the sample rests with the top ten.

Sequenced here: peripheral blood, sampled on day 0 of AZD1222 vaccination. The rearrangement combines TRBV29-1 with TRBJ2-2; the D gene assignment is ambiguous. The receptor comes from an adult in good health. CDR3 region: CSVEDPGELFF. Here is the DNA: TGCAGCGTTGAAGATCCGGGGGAGCTGTTTTTT.